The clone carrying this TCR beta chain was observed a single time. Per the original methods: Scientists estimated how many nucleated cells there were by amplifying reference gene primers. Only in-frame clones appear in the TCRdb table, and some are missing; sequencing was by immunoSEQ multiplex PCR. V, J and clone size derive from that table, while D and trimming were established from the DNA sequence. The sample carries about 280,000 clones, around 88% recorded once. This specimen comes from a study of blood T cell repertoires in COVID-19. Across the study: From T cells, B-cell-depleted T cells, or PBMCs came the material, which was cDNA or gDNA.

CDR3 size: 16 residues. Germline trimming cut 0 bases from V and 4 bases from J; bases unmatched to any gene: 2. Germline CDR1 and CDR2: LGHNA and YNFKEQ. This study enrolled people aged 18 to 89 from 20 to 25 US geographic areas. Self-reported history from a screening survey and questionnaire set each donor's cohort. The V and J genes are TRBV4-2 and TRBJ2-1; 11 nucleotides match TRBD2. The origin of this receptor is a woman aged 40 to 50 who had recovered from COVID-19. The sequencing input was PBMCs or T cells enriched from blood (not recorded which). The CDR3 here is CASSQEGLADYNEQFF. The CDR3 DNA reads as TGTGCCAGCAGCCAAGAGGGACTAGCGGATTACAATGAGCAGTTCTTC.